These 19 T cell receptor beta chains came from one sample sequenced in a study of shared clonotypes between healthy human individuals. Assay used: immunoSEQ multiplex PCR; TCRdb lists only in-frame clones, some missing. The sample records more than 550,000 clones, about 90% being singletons. Naive CD8 cells comprised CD45RO-negative, CCR7-positively selected cells, excluding terminally differentiated effector memory CD45RA+ cells. The sequencing input was naive CD8+ T cells sorted from blood. The source of these receptors is a man aged 25 to 45 in good health.

This rearrangement joins TRBV7-6 to TRBJ2-1, with 9 bases identical to TRBD2. V lost 1 base, J lost 5 bases, and 12 bases stayed unmatched. Germline V gene sequence: CDR1 SGHVS, CDR2 FNYEAQ. The CDR3 runs 18 residues. The CDR3 loop reads CASSLVGKVAGAHNEQFF. For the CDR3, the DNA is TGTGCCAGCAGCTTAGTGGGAAAGGTAGCGGGAGCCCACAATGAGCAGTTCTTC.

The V call is TRBV21-1, the J call TRBJ2-5; no DNA check was done on the table's D call, TRBD1. TRBV21-1 is reported as a pseudogene. This CDR3 region has 15 residues. CDR3 bases: TGTGCCAGCAGCAAAGAGGCGTGGGCCCAAGAGACCCAGTACTTC. Translation gives CASSKEAWAQETQYF.

V is TRBV4-3 and J is TRBJ2-7; possibly TRBD2 for D (6 bases). From germline, CDR1 is LGHNA and CDR2 YSLEER. The CDR3 has 14 residues. The ends were cut back, 1 base at V and 4 bases at J, with 11 bases in the middle. The CDR3 DNA is TGCGCCAGCAGCCAAGCCAGTAGCGGATACGAGCAGTACTTC. Its protein is CASSQASSGYEQYF.

The CDR3 loop reads CASSPGQASTDTQYF. For the CDR3, the DNA is TGTGCCAGCAGCCCGGGACAAGCTAGCACAGATACGCAGTATTTT. V and J are TRBV7-9 and TRBJ2-3; tentatively, D is TRBD1 (6 bases). The CDR3 length is 15 residues. V shed 5 bases and J shed 0 bases, with 12 bases lying between them. Germline values: CDR1 SEHNR, CDR2 FQNEAQ (reference sequence).

This rearrangement joins TRBV6-6 to TRBJ1-1; unclear D gene. There are 11 residues in the CDR3. In germline, CDR1 is MNHNY, CDR2 SVGAGI (reference sequence). V was cut by 2 bases and J by 8 bases, with 6 bases left in between. CDR3 in DNA: TGTGCCAGCAGTTACGACGGAGAAGCTTTCTTT. It specifies CASSYDGEAFF.

The chain has TRBV6-6 and TRBJ2-1, with D maybe TRBD2 (5 bases). Looked up from germline, CDR1 is MNHNY and CDR2 is SVGAGI (reference sequence). V lost 4 bases and J 9 bases, leaving 10 bases between the germline ends. The CDR3 runs to 12 residues. The chain's CDR3 is CASSSDSLEQFF. The CDR3 region has the DNA TGTGCCAGCAGTTCGGACTCTCTTGAGCAGTTCTTC.

The V and J genes are TRBV19 and TRBJ2-4, with D possibly being TRBD1 (6 bases). V dropped 5 bases and J dropped 6 bases, with 17 bases sitting between them. Germline V lookup: CDR1 LNHDA, CDR2 SQIVND (reference sequence). This CDR3 has 15 amino acids. The CDR3 reads CASSPRTDPANIQYF. The CDR3 nucleotides are TGTGCCAGTAGTCCCCGGACAGATCCAGCAAACATTCAGTACTTC.

This rearrangement joins TRBV4-1 to TRBJ2-7; 8 bases fit TRBD2. CDR1 and CDR2 (germline): MGHRA, YSYEKL. This CDR3 contains 15 residues. The V segment lost 1 base and the J segment 0 bases; nucleotides outside the gene matches: 2. CDR3 region: CASSQGAGDSYEQYF. The CDR3 nucleotides are TGCGCCAGCAGCCAAGGAGCGGGGGACTCCTACGAGCAGTACTTC.

The chain links TRBV7-2 to TRBJ1-2, with D possibly TRBD1 on 5 matching bases. From germline, CDR1 is SGHTA and CDR2 FQGNSA. Trimming removed 5 bases from V and 6 bases from J, with 10 bases in between. The CDR3 sequence is 12 residues long. In DNA, the CDR3 is TGTGCCAGCAGCCCAGGGCCCCATGGCTACACCTTC. Protein: CASSPGPHGYTF.

The V and J genes are TRBV7-6 and TRBJ2-3; 8 bases are shared with TRBD1. The germline V gene has CDR1 SGHVS and CDR2 FNYEAQ. Trimming removed 6 bases from V and 0 bases from J; junction bases left unmatched: 8. The CDR3 runs 16 residues. The DNA for the CDR3 is TGTGCCAGCAGGCCCGATGACAGGGGAAGCACAGATACGCAGTATTTT. Its protein product is CASRPDDRGSTDTQYF.

The rearrangement links TRBV7-6 to TRBJ2-1; no firm D call. Germline values: CDR1 SGHVS, CDR2 FNYEAQ. The ends were cut back, 5 bases at V and 10 bases at J, with 15 bases in the middle. This CDR3 is 13 amino acids long. For the CDR3, the DNA is TGTGCCAGCAGCCCCCTAGACGGAGTAGAGCAGTTCTTC. As protein: CASSPLDGVEQFF.

The chain combines TRBV7-9 with TRBJ2-7, with unresolved D. Trimming shortened V by 3 bases and J by 2 bases, and 17 bases separated the two germline ends. Germline V gene lookup returns CDR1 SEHNR and CDR2 FQNEAQ (reference sequence). The CDR3 sequence is 16 residues long. Here the CDR3 DNA reads TGTGCCAGCAGCTTGCTGGACGCAGCCGTCACCTACGAGCAGTACTTC. Amino acid sequence: CASSLLDAAVTYEQYF.

The V call is TRBV27, the J call TRBJ1-5, with no clear D. This CDR3 is 15 amino acids long. Trimming pared 6 bases from V and 0 bases from J, leaving 12 bases between. Germline CDR1 is MNHEY and CDR2 is SMNVEV (reference sequence). The CDR3 region is CASSTVSYSNQPQHF. The CDR3 DNA follows: TGTGCCAGCAGCACAGTAAGTTATAGCAATCAGCCCCAGCATTTT.

This clone was observed a handful of times. V usage is TRBV13 and J usage is TRBJ2-7, with TRBD2 as a possible D gene (6 bases). Per the germline V gene, CDR1 is PRHDT and CDR2 is FYEKMQ (reference sequence). The V and J ends lost 5 bases and 2 bases respectively, with 10 bases between them. This CDR3 region has 13 residues. The CDR3 region is CASSPGLTYEQYF. The CDR3 coding sequence is TGTGCCAGCAGCCCGGGACTTACCTACGAGCAGTACTTC.

The chain uses TRBV28 and TRBJ1-5; 8 bases match TRBD1. After removal of 4 bases from V and 4 bases from J, the junction contained 27 bases not matched to a gene. CDR1 and CDR2 from the germline V gene are MDHEN and SYDVKM. The CDR3 consists of 22 residues. The CDR3 is CASSSTQYRDRTLIDGNQPQHF. The DNA for the CDR3 is TGTGCCAGCAGTTCGACCCAATACCGGGACAGGACACTGATCGATGGGAATCAGCCCCAGCATTTT.

The CDR3 reads CASSQFDRGLTKGANVLTF. DNA of the CDR3: TGCGCCAGCAGCCAATTCGACAGGGGGTTAACTAAAGGGGCCAACGTCCTGACTTTC. The rearrangement links TRBV4-1 to TRBJ2-6; 9 nucleotides line up with TRBD1. Germline assignment: CDR1 MGHRA and CDR2 YSYEKL. The V gene end was trimmed by 2 bases and the J gene end by 4 bases; junction bases not matched to a gene: 12. This CDR3 comprises 19 residues.

The chain is built from TRBV27 and TRBJ2-1, with a possible D match to TRBD2 (5 bases). V gave up 0 bases and J gave up 4 bases, with 16 bases separating them. The CDR3 covers 17 residues. Germline CDR1 and CDR2: MNHEY and SMNVEV (reference sequence). The DNA for the CDR3 is TGTGCCAGCAGTTTATCGTCGGGAATCAACCAATACAATGAGCAGTTCTTC. Residues: CASSLSSGINQYNEQFF.

The J gene is TRBJ2-5, the V gene TRBV9, with no clear D. Germline V CDR1 and CDR2: SGDLS, YYNGEE. The CDR3 contains 15 residues. Trimming pared 1 base from V and 5 bases from J, leaving 15 bases between. CDR3 DNA sequence: TGTGCCAGCAGCGTAAATGATGTGGGGTTCGAGACCCAGTACTTC. Amino acids: CASSVNDVGFETQYF.

V gene TRBV7-9 combines with J gene TRBJ2-1; 12 bases map to TRBD2. J gave up 8 bases and V 0 bases, and 11 bases lay outside the gene matches. From germline, CDR1 is SEHNR and CDR2 FQNEAQ (reference sequence). The CDR3 loop spans 18 amino acids. The CDR3 protein is CASSLAGLAGGGYDEQFF. Here the CDR3 DNA reads TGTGCCAGCAGCTTAGCGGGACTAGCGGGTGGGGGGTACGATGAGCAGTTCTTC.